A selection of T cell receptor beta chains follows, all from one sample in a study of tumor-infiltrating lymphocytes in primary liver carcinoma. TCRdb itself ran the multiplex PCR reads through MiXCR, one entry per CDR3 protein. The sample yields about 92,000 distinct CDR3 sequences, around 68% seen once. Material: tumor-adjacent normal liver tissue. These receptors all come from a man aged 40-50 years with primary liver carcinoma and hepatitis B virus infection. Each CDR3 is given with its conserved first and last residue. Each record gives: V gene, clone size, D gene, J gene, CDR3 DNA, CDR3 protein. D genes are given only for firm matches. Not every row has a clone size; where given, it reads once, few, many or a size class.

TRBV29-1	.	.	TRBJ2-3	TGCAGCGTTGGAAATACAGATACGCAGTATTTT	CSVGNTDTQYF
TRBV6-6	.	TRBD1	TRBJ1-5	TGTACCAGCAGTCCCCGACAGGGTCCCCATCAGCCCCAGCATTTT	CTSSPRQGPHQPQHF
TRBV29-1	once	.	TRBJ2-7	TGCAGCGCTCTGAACAGGGCCTTTGGGAGGGACGGGCAGTACTTC	CSALNRAFGRDGQYF
TRBV7-2	.	TRBD2	TRBJ2-7	TGTGCCAGCAGCTTAGGACTAGCGGGAGGATTCTCCTACGAGCAGTACTTC	CASSLGLAGGFSYEQYF
TRBV7-3	few	.	TRBJ2-2	TGTGCCAGCAGCTTAACGGTCACAGGGGAGCTGTTTTTT	CASSLTVTGELFF
TRBV5-5	many	TRBD1	TRBJ1-6	TGTGCCAGCAGCCTCCAGGGGGCTGATTCACCCCTCCACTTT	CASSLQGADSPLHF
TRBV28	.	.	TRBJ1-2	TGTGCCAGCAGTTCAGGGGAGGATTATGGCTACGCCTTC	CASSSGEDYGYAF
TRBV5-1	few	.	TRBJ1-5	TGCGCCAGCAGCTTGGCGGGCGGACAGCCCCAGCATTTT	CASSLAGGQPQHF
TRBV12-3/TRBV12-4	.	TRBD2	TRBJ2-3	TGTGGCAGCAAACCAACGACTAGCGGTATTTACACAGATACGCAGTATTTT	CGSKPTTSGIYTDTQYF
TRBV29-1	.	.	TRBJ2-2	TGCAGTGCCCCCTCTGGGGTGACCACCGGGGAGCCGTTTTTT	CSAPSGVTTGEPFF
TRBV10-3	many	TRBD1	TRBJ2-7	TGTGCCACTAATAGAGGGACAGACTCCTACGAGCAGTACTTC	CATNRGTDSYEQYF
TRBV6-6	.	.	TRBJ2-3	TGTGCCAGCACCGGAGACCTGGGAGTCCATACGCACTATTTT	CASTGDLGVHTHYF
TRBV5-4	.	.	TRBJ1-2	TGTGCCAGCAGTTCGAGTGACAGCCTCCTTCATGGCAACACCTTC	CASSSSDSLLHGNTF
TRBV29-1	.	.	TRBJ2-1	TGCAGCGTTGACGGTAACTCCTACAACGTGCAGTTCTTC	CSVDGNSYNVQFF
TRBV6-5	.	.	TRBJ2-2	TGTACCAGCAGCGCCCCGAACACAGGGGAGCTGTTTTTT	CTSSAPNTGELFF
TRBV11-1	.	.	TRBJ2-1	TGTGACAGCAGCTTAGGGCCCGCCAATGAACAGTTCTTC	CDSSLGPANEQFF
TRBV28	few	TRBD1	TRBJ2-2	TGTGCCAGCAGTTTAAACAGGGGGCGTGACACCGGGGAGCTGTTTTTT	CASSLNRGRDTGELFF
TRBV29-1	few	.	TRBJ1-5	TGCAGCGTCACTCTCGAAAATCGCCAGCATTTT	CSVTLENRQHF
TRBV11-2	once	.	TRBJ2-7	TGTGCCAGCAGGGATCCTCAGGAGCAGTACTTC	CASRDPQEQYF
TRBV11-1	.	.	TRBJ2-7	TGTGCCAGCAGCTCGCGGGACCCTATCTACGAGCAGTACTTC	CASSSRDPIYEQYF
TRBV6-6	.	.	TRBJ2-3	TGTGCGAGCAGGAAAGGGGACACCGCCACAGATACGCAGTATTTT	CASRKGDTATDTQYF
TRBV29-1	many	TRBD2	TRBJ2-7	TGCAGCGCAGCTCCCCGGACTAGCGGGAGTGGGCGCTACGAGCAGTACTTC	CSAAPRTSGSGRYEQYF
TRBV11-2	.	.	TRBJ1-5	TGTGCCAGCAGTTCCAGCGCTAGCGGGATTAGCACAGATACGCAGCATTTT	CASSSSASGISTDTQHF
TRBV11-2	.	TRBD1	TRBJ2-7	TGTGCCAGCAGCTTATCTGATTTTGAGGGGGCTCTCCCCTACGAGCAGTACTTC	CASSLSDFEGALPYEQYF
TRBV4-1	many	.	TRBJ1-5	TGCGCCAGCAGCCGCAATAACAGGGTGAGCAATCAGCCCCAGCATTTT	CASSRNNRVSNQPQHF
TRBV14	many	.	TRBJ1-1	TGTGCCAGCAGCCTCCTACAGGGCACGGCTTTCTTT	CASSLLQGTAFF
TRBV29-1	once	.	TRBJ2-7	TGCAGCGTCCGGGCTGATTCCTACGAGTGGTACTTC	CSVRADSYEWYF
TRBV12-3/TRBV12-4	many	.	TRBJ1-1	TGTGCCAGCAGTCCCCGCGGGAACACTGAAGCTTTCTTT	CASSPRGNTEAFF
TRBV6-5	many	.	TRBJ2-1	TGTGCCAGCAGTTACTCTGAGGGTCAGCAGTTCTTC	CASSYSEGQQFF
TRBV5-4	.	.	TRBJ2-1	TGTGCCAGCAGGCCTGGACGAGCGAGTGAGCAGTTCTTC	CASRPGRASEQFF
TRBV27	.	.	TRBJ2-7	TGTGCCAGCAGTTTAGGGGGCTTGGGTCCCTACGAGCAGTACTTC	CASSLGGLGPYEQYF
TRBV4-2	.	TRBD1	TRBJ2-7	TGTGTCAGCAGCCATCAGGGACAGGATTTCTACGAGCAGTACTTC	CVSSHQGQDFYEQYF
TRBV11-2	.	.	TRBJ2-7	TGTGCCAGCAGCCCAGGGTCGGGGACGACCTACGAGCAATACTTC	CASSPGSGTTYEQYF
TRBV29-1	.	TRBD1	TRBJ2-3	TGCAGCGGCAGACAGGGGGTTTCGGCAGATATGCAGTATTTT	CSGRQGVSADMQYF
TRBV12-3/TRBV12-4	many	TRBD2	TRBJ2-7	TGTGCCAGCGGGGGACTAGCGGGAGTTTTCTACGAGCAGTACTTC	CASGGLAGVFYEQYF
TRBV11-2	.	.	TRBJ2-2	TGTGCCAGCAACCCGACTAGTAACACCCGGGAGCTGTTATTT	CASNPTSNTRELLF
TRBV11-2	.	TRBD2	TRBJ2-1	TGTGCCAGCAGCTCGGGACTAGTGGGAGAATACAATGAGCAGTCCTTC	CASSSGLVGEYNEQSF
TRBV11-2	.	.	TRBJ2-3	TGTGCCAGCAGCTTAGAGTTTGGGGGTCGGGGTACGCAGTATTTT	CASSLEFGGRGTQYF
TRBV12-3/TRBV12-4	.	TRBD2	TRBJ2-3	TGTGTCAGCAGCCCTTGGGACTATGCCGATACGCAGTATTTT	CVSSPWDYADTQYF
TRBV28	.	.	TRBJ2-7	TGTGCCAGTACGGACGACAGGAGAAAGGACGAGCAGTACTTC	CASTDDRRKDEQYF
TRBV11-2	.	.	TRBJ2-4	TGTGCCAGCACCTCCCTGTCAGGGGCCGCGATACAGTACTTC	CASTSLSGAAIQYF
TRBV29-1	.	.	TRBJ2-1	TGCAGCGTTGGATTAGCCCCCCCCTTCAATGAGCAGTTCTTC	CSVGLAPPFNEQFF
TRBV7-9	.	.	TRBJ2-7	TGTGCCAGCAGCCCAGACTCCTACTCCTACGAGCAGTACTTC	CASSPDSYSYEQYF
TRBV29-1	.	TRBD2	TRBJ2-3	TGCAGCGTTCGAGCGGGGACCTCAGATACGCTGTATTTT	CSVRAGTSDTLYF